These T cell receptor beta chains were read from a single sample in a study of shared clonotypes between healthy human individuals. Repertoires were generated with immunoSEQ multiplex PCR, while TCRdb's copy carries only in-frame clones and drops some. This table holds hundreds of thousands of clones, about 79% found once. The sequenced sample was PBMCs. The source is a woman aged 40 to 50 in good health. Some clones in this sample may be carry-over from other donors' samples. Both conserved end residues are trimmed from each CDR3. Each record gives: V gene, J gene, clone size, CDR3 protein. A row's size may be missing; if present it is once, few, many or a size class.

>TRBV11-3|TRBJ2-1|NA
ASSLNSYNEQF
>TRBV5-4|TRBJ2-3|NA
ASSLDRDTQY
>TRBV11-2|TRBJ1-3|NA
ASSLVTFISSGNTIY
>TRBV7-8|TRBJ1-1|NA
ASSQAPFLDTEAF
>TRBV16|TRBJ1-4|NA
ASTLTGISELF
>TRBV11-2|TRBJ2-7|NA
ASSPKGLASYEQY
>TRBV28|TRBJ1-2|NA
ASTKDRGLGGYT
>TRBV9|TRBJ2-2|NA
ASTQTGVVTGELF
>TRBV5-1|TRBJ2-4|NA
ASSLMAGVAKNIQY
>TRBV7-6|TRBJ1-4|NA
ASSLTRPPNEKLF
>TRBV10-3|TRBJ2-2|NA
AISESGSGRFAGELF
>TRBV7-9|TRBJ2-5|NA
ASSPGSSGSRETQY
>TRBV4-1|TRBJ1-1|NA
ASSPKIYTGGTEAF
>TRBV4-3|TRBJ2-2|NA
ASSQDRNTGELF
>TRBV5-1|TRBJ2-1|NA
ASSLTAQSDEQF
>TRBV19|TRBJ2-5|NA
ASSIGGTETQY
>TRBV6-1|TRBJ1-3|once
ASSENPTDGTIY
>TRBV9|TRBJ1-1|few
ASSVTGTGNTEAF
>TRBV7-9|TRBJ2-7|NA
ASSLGTGVYEQY
>TRBV28|TRBJ1-1|NA
ASTSNDREAF
>TRBV19|TRBJ1-5|NA
ASNNDRVFQPQH
>TRBV7-9|TRBJ2-1|many
ASSLLGYNEQF
>TRBV5-1|TRBJ2-5|NA
ASRTGTPDPETRY
>TRBV29-1|TRBJ2-3|NA
SALVGDTDTQY
>TRBV19|TRBJ1-2|NA
ASNPGNKYGYT
>TRBV7-9|TRBJ2-7|few
ASSLGHLYEQY
>TRBV5-4|TRBJ1-2|NA
ASSQESGLYGYT
>TRBV6-5|TRBJ1-1|NA
ASSYLADVNTEAF
>TRBV11-2|TRBJ2-1|NA
ASSTGLAVNEQF